In its sample, the clone carrying this T cell receptor (beta chain) was seen once. Its antigen is undetermined. This CDR3 spans 13 amino acids. Germline lookup yields CDR1 WSHSY and CDR2 SAAADI. Sequenced by immunoSEQ multiplex PCR; TCRdb stores in-frame clones only, minus some. Of thousands of clones in the sample, around 84% were seen once. The data originate from a study of PD-1 blockade in classical Hodgkin lymphoma. Study-wide points: Exclusion was applied to patients who started nivolumab under 1 year after ASCT. What caused the repertoire differences, perhaps disease activity or prior therapy, remains undefined. Newly diagnosed and completely responding patients shared comparable baseline diversity.

Indicated time point: cycle 4 day 1 (C4D1), after more than five weeks of nivolumab. Every patient relapsed after autologous stem cell transplantation, and brentuximab vedotin exposure varied. Isolation of CD8+ T cells from thawed PBMCs used magnetic negative selection. The study recorded best responses of complete response, partial response or progressive disease. This specimen consisted of CD8+ T cells from blood, obtained before the fourth cycle of nivolumab. The clonotype was recovered from a human donor with classical Hodgkin lymphoma. V usage is TRBV10-2 and J usage is TRBJ2-5, with D possibly being TRBD1 or TRBD2 (5 bases each). Matching the DNA end better, TRBJ2-7 makes the J call doubtful. As DNA, the CDR3 is TGCGCCAGCAGTGCACGGGACGCCTACGAGCAGTACTTC. The encoded protein is CASSARDAYEQYF.